These T cell receptor beta chains were read from a single sample in a study of CD8+CD57+ T cells in acquired aplastic anemia. TCRdb ran MiXCR on the reads and lists one entry per CDR3 protein. The table shows approximately 270,000 distinct CDR3 sequences, with 56% occurring only once. The sequenced sample was sorted CD4+, CD8+, or CD8+CD57+ T cells (not recorded which) from PBMCs. All receptors derive from a human donor with severe aplastic anemia or a healthy control (not recorded which). Each CDR3 is given with its conserved first and last residue. A D gene is named only where the DNA matches it firmly. Expanded clones are given a class, and other clones once, few, many or no size at all.

J gene: TRBJ1-1; V gene: TRBV19; clone size: many; D gene: TRBD1; CDR3 length: 15; CDR3 protein: CASSGSRQGGTEAFF; CDR3 DNA: TGTGCCAGTAGCGGATCGAGACAGGGTGGGACTGAAGCTTTCTTT
J gene: TRBJ2-2; V gene: TRBV29-1; clone size: once; D gene: NA; CDR3 length: 14; CDR3 protein: CSVVSDSNTGELFF; CDR3 DNA: TGCAGCGTCGTATCAGACAGCAACACCGGGGAGCTGTTTTTT
J gene: TRBJ1-3; V gene: TRBV30; clone size: many; D gene: TRBD1; CDR3 length: 15; CDR3 protein: CAWSRDSGSGNTIYF; CDR3 DNA: TGTGCCTGGAGCCGGGACAGCGGCTCTGGAAACACCATATATTTT
J gene: TRBJ1-1; V gene: TRBV6-2/TRBV6-3; clone size: NA; D gene: NA; CDR3 length: 14; CDR3 protein: CASRFSGPGTEALF; CDR3 DNA: TGTGCCAGCAGGTTCTCCGGACCCGGCACTGAAGCTCTCTTT
J gene: TRBJ2-7; V gene: TRBV6-1; clone size: many; D gene: TRBD2; CDR3 length: 15; CDR3 protein: CASSNSGARTGEQYF; CDR3 DNA: TGTGCCAGCAGCAATAGCGGGGCTAGGACGGGGGAGCAGTACTTC
J gene: TRBJ2-7; V gene: TRBV2; clone size: NA; D gene: TRBD1; CDR3 length: 12; CDR3 protein: CAAGTGVSEQYF; CDR3 DNA: TGTGCCGCCGGGACAGGGGTTTCCGAGCAGTACTTC
J gene: TRBJ2-2; V gene: TRBV7-2; clone size: NA; D gene: TRBD1; CDR3 length: 15; CDR3 protein: CASSYTGGSTGELFF; CDR3 DNA: TGTGCCAGCAGTTATACAGGGGGGAGCACCGGGGAGCTGTTTTTT
J gene: TRBJ1-2; V gene: TRBV10-3; clone size: many; D gene: NA; CDR3 length: 17; CDR3 protein: CAISEVAAFEPNYGYTF; CDR3 DNA: TGTGCCATCAGTGAGGTGGCAGCCTTTGAACCCAACTATGGCTACACCTTC
J gene: TRBJ1-4; V gene: TRBV10-3; clone size: NA; D gene: NA; CDR3 length: 13; CDR3 protein: CAISEGVGEKLFF; CDR3 DNA: TGTGCCATCAGTGAAGGGGTCGGGGAAAAACTGTTTTTT
J gene: TRBJ1-2; V gene: TRBV7-8; clone size: NA; D gene: TRBD1; CDR3 length: 15; CDR3 protein: CASSQANSGQYGYTF; CDR3 DNA: TGTGCCAGCAGCCAAGCGAACTCGGGACAGTATGGCTACACCTTC
J gene: TRBJ2-7; V gene: TRBV20-1; clone size: NA; D gene: NA; CDR3 length: 12; CDR3 protein: CSAQDRLREQYF; CDR3 DNA: TGCAGTGCACAAGACAGGTTGCGTGAGCAGTACTTC
J gene: TRBJ2-5; V gene: TRBV2; clone size: NA; D gene: NA; CDR3 length: 14; CDR3 protein: CASSAGTHWETQYF; CDR3 DNA: TGTGCCAGCAGTGCAGGTACCCATTGGGAGACCCAGTACTTC
J gene: TRBJ2-5; V gene: TRBV5-1; clone size: NA; D gene: TRBD1; CDR3 length: 15; CDR3 protein: CASSRETGGEETQYF; CDR3 DNA: TGCGCCAGCAGCCGGGAGACAGGGGGTGAAGAGACCCAGTACTTC
J gene: TRBJ1-2; V gene: TRBV7-7; clone size: NA; D gene: TRBD1; CDR3 length: 16; CDR3 protein: CASSSPGQGTAYGYTF; CDR3 DNA: TGTGCTAGCAGCTCCCCGGGACAGGGTACCGCCTATGGCTACACCTTC
J gene: TRBJ2-1; V gene: TRBV7-2; clone size: NA; D gene: TRBD2; CDR3 length: 15; CDR3 protein: CASSLRAGGQHEQFF; CDR3 DNA: TGTGCCAGCAGCTTACGAGCGGGGGGGCAGCATGAGCAGTTCTTC
J gene: TRBJ2-1; V gene: TRBV29-1; clone size: NA; D gene: TRBD1; CDR3 length: 14; CDR3 protein: CSVQDRSSYNEQFF; CDR3 DNA: TGCAGCGTTCAGGACAGGTCATCCTACAATGAGCAGTTCTTC
J gene: TRBJ1-5; V gene: TRBV7-2; clone size: many; D gene: NA; CDR3 length: 16; CDR3 protein: CASSQMGGEYYQPQHF; CDR3 DNA: TGTGCCAGCAGCCAAATGGGCGGCGAATACTATCAGCCCCAGCATTTT
J gene: TRBJ2-7; V gene: TRBV30; clone size: many; D gene: NA; CDR3 length: 12; CDR3 protein: CAWSRSSYEQYF; CDR3 DNA: TGTGCCTGGTCCAGGTCCTCCTACGAGCAGTACTTC
J gene: TRBJ1-6; V gene: TRBV2; clone size: many; D gene: NA; CDR3 length: 13; CDR3 protein: CASSETGNSPLHF; CDR3 DNA: TGTGCCAGCAGTGAAACGGGGAATTCACCCCTCCACTTT
J gene: TRBJ1-2; V gene: TRBV13; clone size: many; D gene: NA; CDR3 length: 17; CDR3 protein: CASSPRSGRHSTYGYTF; CDR3 DNA: TGTGCCAGCAGTCCCCGTTCGGGGAGACATAGTACCTATGGCTACACCTTC
J gene: TRBJ2-1; V gene: TRBV7-3; clone size: NA; D gene: NA; CDR3 length: 14; CDR3 protein: CASNPGGNYNEQFF; CDR3 DNA: TGTGCCAGCAACCCGGGGGGCAATTACAATGAGCAGTTCTTC
J gene: TRBJ2-7; V gene: TRBV29-1; clone size: NA; D gene: TRBD1; CDR3 length: 13; CDR3 protein: CSVGPDRGYEQYF; CDR3 DNA: TGCAGCGTCGGCCCGGACAGGGGCTACGAGCAGTACTTC
J gene: TRBJ2-5; V gene: TRBV2; clone size: NA; D gene: NA; CDR3 length: 13; CDR3 protein: CASSKYRAETQYF; CDR3 DNA: TGTGCTAGCAGTAAGTACAGGGCAGAGACCCAGTACTTC
J gene: TRBJ2-3; V gene: TRBV5-1; clone size: NA; D gene: TRBD2; CDR3 length: 14; CDR3 protein: CASSLGAGTDTQYF; CDR3 DNA: TGCGCCAGCAGCTTGGGAGCGGGGACAGATACGCAGTATTTT
J gene: TRBJ1-2; V gene: TRBV20-1; clone size: NA; D gene: NA; CDR3 length: 11; CDR3 protein: CSARNRTEITF; CDR3 DNA: TGCAGTGCTAGAAATCGGACGGAGATTACCTTC
J gene: TRBJ1-1; V gene: TRBV19; clone size: NA; D gene: NA; CDR3 length: 16; CDR3 protein: CASSKGALGENTEAFF; CDR3 DNA: TGTGCCAGTAGTAAAGGGGCGTTAGGGGAAAACACTGAAGCTTTCTTT
J gene: TRBJ1-6; V gene: TRBV25-1; clone size: NA; D gene: NA; CDR3 length: 17; CDR3 protein: CASSEYLSPMGNSPLHF; CDR3 DNA: TGTGCCAGCAGTGAATATTTAAGTCCTATGGGGAATTCACCCCTCCACTTT
J gene: TRBJ1-4; V gene: TRBV20-1; clone size: NA; D gene: NA; CDR3 length: 14; CDR3 protein: CSAVSPGPNEKLFF; CDR3 DNA: TGCAGTGCCGTTTCTCCGGGACCTAATGAAAAACTGTTTTTT
J gene: TRBJ1-5; V gene: TRBV20-1; clone size: NA; D gene: NA; CDR3 length: 14; CDR3 protein: CSASVGYSNQPQHF; CDR3 DNA: TGCAGTGCTAGCGTCGGGTATAGCAATCAGCCCCAGCATTTT
J gene: TRBJ2-7; V gene: TRBV4-1; clone size: NA; D gene: TRBD2; CDR3 length: 16; CDR3 protein: CASSQGVGPGGYEQYF; CDR3 DNA: TGCGCCAGCAGCCAAGGCGTGGGACCGGGAGGCTACGAGCAGTACTTC
J gene: TRBJ1-2; V gene: TRBV5-1; clone size: many; D gene: NA; CDR3 length: 15; CDR3 protein: CASSLGDMDNYGYTF; CDR3 DNA: TGCGCCAGCAGCTTGGGGGACATGGACAACTATGGCTACACCTTC
J gene: TRBJ1-6; V gene: TRBV6-5; clone size: many; D gene: NA; CDR3 length: 17; CDR3 protein: CASSRPRISLSDSPLHF; CDR3 DNA: TGTGCCAGCAGCCGACCCCGAATCTCTTTATCCGATTCACCCCTCCACTTT
J gene: TRBJ2-7; V gene: TRBV7-9; clone size: NA; D gene: NA; CDR3 length: 14; CDR3 protein: CASSLSQYNYEQYF; CDR3 DNA: TGTGCCAGCAGCTTAAGTCAGTATAACTACGAGCAGTACTTC
J gene: TRBJ2-7; V gene: TRBV20-1; clone size: NA; D gene: NA; CDR3 length: 13; CDR3 protein: CSARPDNSYEQYF; CDR3 DNA: TGCAGTGCTAGGCCAGACAACTCCTACGAGCAGTACTTC
J gene: TRBJ2-5; V gene: TRBV10-1; clone size: many; D gene: NA; CDR3 length: 11; CDR3 protein: CASIVQETQYF; CDR3 DNA: TGCGCCAGCATAGTTCAAGAGACCCAGTACTTC